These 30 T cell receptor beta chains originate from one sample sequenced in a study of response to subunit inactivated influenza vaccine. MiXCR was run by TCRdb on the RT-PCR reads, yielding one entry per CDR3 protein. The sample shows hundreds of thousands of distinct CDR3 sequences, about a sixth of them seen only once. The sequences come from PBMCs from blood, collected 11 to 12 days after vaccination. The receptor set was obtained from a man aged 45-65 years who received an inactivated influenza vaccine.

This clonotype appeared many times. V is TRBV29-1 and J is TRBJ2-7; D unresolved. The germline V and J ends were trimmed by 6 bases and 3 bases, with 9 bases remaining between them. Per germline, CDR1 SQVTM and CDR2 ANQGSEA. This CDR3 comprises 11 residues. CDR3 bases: TGCAGCGTCGGTGGGGACTACGAGCAGTACTTC. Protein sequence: CSVGGDYEQYF.

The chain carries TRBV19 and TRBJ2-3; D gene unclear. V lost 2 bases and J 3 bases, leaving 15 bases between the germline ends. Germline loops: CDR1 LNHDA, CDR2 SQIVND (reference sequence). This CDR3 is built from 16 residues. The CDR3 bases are TGTGCCAGTAGTATATTGGTGGGCCTAAGGACAGATACGCAGTATTTT. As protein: CASSILVGLRTDTQYF.

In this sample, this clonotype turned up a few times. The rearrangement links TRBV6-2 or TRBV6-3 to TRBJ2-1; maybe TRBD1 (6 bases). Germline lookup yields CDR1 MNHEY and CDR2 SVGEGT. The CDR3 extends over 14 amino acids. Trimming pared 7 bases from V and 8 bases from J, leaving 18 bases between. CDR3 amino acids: CASMVRQEAYEQFF. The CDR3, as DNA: TGTGCCAGCATGGTCAGACAGGAAGCTTATGAGCAGTTCTTC.

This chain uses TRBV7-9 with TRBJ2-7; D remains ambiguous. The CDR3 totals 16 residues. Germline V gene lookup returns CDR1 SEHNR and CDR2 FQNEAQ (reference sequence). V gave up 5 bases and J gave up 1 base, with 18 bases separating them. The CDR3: CASSHLWQAQSYEQYF. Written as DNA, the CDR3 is TGTGCCAGCAGCCACTTGTGGCAGGCCCAATCCTACGAGCAGTACTTC.

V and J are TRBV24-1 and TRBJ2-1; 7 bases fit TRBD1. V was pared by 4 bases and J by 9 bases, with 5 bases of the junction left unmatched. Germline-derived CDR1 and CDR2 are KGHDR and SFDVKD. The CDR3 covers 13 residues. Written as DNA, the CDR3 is TGTGCCACCAGTGAATTACAGGGGACTGAGCAGTTCTTC. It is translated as CATSELQGTEQFF.

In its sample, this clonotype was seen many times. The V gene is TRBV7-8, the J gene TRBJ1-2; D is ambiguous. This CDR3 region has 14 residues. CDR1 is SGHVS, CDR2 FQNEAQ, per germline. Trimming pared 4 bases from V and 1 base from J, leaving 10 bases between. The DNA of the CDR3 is TGTGCCAGCAGCTCCCCGACGGATAACTATGGCTACACCTTC. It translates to CASSSPTDNYGYTF.

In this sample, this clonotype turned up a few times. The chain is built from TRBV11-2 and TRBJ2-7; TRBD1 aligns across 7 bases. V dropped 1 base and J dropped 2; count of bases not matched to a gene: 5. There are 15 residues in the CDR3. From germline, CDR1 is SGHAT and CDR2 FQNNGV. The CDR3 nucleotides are TGTGCCAGCAGCTTAGTTGGGACAGACACCTACGAGCAGTACTTC. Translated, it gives CASSLVGTDTYEQYF. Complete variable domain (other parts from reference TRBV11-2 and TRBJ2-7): EAGVAQSPRYKIIEKRQSVAFWCNPISGHATLYWYQQILGQGPKLLIQFQNNGVVDDSQLPKDRFSAERLKGVDSTLKIQPAKLEDSAVYLCASSLVGTDTYEQYFGPGTRLTVT.

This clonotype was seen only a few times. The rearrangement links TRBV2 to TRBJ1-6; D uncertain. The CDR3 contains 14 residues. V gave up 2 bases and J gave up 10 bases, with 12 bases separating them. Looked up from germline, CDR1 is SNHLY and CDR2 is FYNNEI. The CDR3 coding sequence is TGTGCCAGCAGTGAATTGGGCCTCACGTCACCCCTCCACTTT. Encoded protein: CASSELGLTSPLHF.

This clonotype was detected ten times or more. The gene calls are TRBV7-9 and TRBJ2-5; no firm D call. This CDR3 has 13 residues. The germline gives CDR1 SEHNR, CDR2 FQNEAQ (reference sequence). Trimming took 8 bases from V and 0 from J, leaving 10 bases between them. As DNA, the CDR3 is TGTGCCAGCGGAGCCTGGTACCAAGAGACCCAGTACTTC. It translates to CASGAWYQETQYF.

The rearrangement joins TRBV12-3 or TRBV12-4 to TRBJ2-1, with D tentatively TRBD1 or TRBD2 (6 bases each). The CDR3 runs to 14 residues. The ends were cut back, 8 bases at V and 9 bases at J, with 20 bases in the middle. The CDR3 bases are TGTGCCAGCTCAAAGGGGGGCGGTAGTGGTGAGCAGTTCTTC. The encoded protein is CASSKGGGSGEQFF.

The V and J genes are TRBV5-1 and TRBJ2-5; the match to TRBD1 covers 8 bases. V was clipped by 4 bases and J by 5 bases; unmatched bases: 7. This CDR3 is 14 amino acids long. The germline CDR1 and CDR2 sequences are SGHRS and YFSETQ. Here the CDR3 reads CASSNARTGETQYF. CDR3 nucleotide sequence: TGCGCCAGCAGCAACGCACGGACAGGGGAGACCCAGTACTTC.

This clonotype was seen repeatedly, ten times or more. Here the CDR3 reads CSATSQTGVSAFF. The CDR3, as DNA: TGCAGTGCTACGTCCCAGACAGGGGTATCAGCTTTCTTT. V gene TRBV20-1 combines with J gene TRBJ1-1, with TRBD1 identical over 8 bases. The V segment lost 4 bases and the J segment 10 bases; nucleotides outside the gene matches: 11. CDR1 is DFQATT, CDR2 SNEGSKA, per germline (reference sequence). There are 13 residues in the CDR3.

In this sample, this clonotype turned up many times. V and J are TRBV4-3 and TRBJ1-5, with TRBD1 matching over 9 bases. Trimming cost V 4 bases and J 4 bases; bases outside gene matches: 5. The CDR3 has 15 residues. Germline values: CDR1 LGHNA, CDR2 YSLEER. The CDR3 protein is CASSPDRGKNQPQHF. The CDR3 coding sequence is TGCGCCAGCAGCCCGGACAGGGGTAAGAATCAGCCCCAGCATTTT.

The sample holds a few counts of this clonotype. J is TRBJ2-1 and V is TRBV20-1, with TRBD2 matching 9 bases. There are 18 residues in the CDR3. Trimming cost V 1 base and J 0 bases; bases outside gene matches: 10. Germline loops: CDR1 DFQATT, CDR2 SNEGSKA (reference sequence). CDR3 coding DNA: TGCAGTGCTAGAGTCGGGACTAGCTTTTCTCACTCCTACAATGAGCAGTTCTTC. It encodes CSARVGTSFSHSYNEQFF.

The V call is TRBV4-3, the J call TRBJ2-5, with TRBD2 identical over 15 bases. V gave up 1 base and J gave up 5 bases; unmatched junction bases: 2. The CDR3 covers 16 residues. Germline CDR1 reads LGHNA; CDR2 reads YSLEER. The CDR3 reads CASSQVGTSGRETQYF. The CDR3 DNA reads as TGCGCCAGCAGCCAAGTCGGGACTAGCGGGAGGGAGACCCAGTACTTC.

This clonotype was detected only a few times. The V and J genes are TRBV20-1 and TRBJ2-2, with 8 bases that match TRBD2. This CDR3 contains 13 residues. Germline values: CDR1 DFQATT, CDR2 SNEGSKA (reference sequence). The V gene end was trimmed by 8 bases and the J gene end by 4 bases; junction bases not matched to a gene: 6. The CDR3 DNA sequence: TGCAGTTCCTACGCGGGGGGCACCGGGGAGCTGTTTTTT. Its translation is CSSYAGGTGELFF.

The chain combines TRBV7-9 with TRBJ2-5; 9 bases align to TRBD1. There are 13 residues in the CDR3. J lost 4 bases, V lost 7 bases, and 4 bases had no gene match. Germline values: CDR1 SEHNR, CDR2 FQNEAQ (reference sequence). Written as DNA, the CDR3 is TGTGCCAGCACTCACAGGGGGCGAGAGACCCAGTACTTC. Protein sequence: CASTHRGRETQYF.

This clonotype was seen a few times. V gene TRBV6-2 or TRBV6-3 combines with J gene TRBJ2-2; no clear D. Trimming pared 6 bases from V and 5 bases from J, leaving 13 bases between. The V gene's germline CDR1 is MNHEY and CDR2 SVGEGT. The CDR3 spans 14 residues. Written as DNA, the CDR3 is TGTGCCAGCAGCCTGAACTCCCGGACCGGGGAGCTGTTTTTT. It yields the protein CASSLNSRTGELFF.

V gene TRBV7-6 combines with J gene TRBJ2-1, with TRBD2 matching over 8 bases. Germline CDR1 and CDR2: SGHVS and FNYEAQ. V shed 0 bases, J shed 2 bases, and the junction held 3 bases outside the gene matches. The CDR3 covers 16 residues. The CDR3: CASSLATGGTYNEQFF. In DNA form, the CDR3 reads TGTGCCAGCAGCTTAGCGACGGGGGGGACCTACAATGAGCAGTTCTTC.

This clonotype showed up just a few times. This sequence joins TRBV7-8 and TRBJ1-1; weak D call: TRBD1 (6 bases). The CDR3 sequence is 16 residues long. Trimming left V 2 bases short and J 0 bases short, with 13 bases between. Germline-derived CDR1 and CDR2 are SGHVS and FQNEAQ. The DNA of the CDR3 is TGTGCCAGCAGCTTAACGCAGGGGACATTGAACACTGAAGCTTTCTTT. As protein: CASSLTQGTLNTEAFF.

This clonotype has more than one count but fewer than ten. CDR3 protein: CASSFSATYEKLFF. The CDR3 DNA follows: TGCGCCAGCAGCTTTTCGGCTACTTACGAAAAACTGTTTTTT. The J gene is TRBJ1-4, the V gene TRBV5-1; D is unresolved. V lost 2 bases to trimming and J lost 8 bases, with 13 bases between them. The CDR3 is 14 residues long. Germline CDR1 and CDR2: SGHRS and YFSETQ.

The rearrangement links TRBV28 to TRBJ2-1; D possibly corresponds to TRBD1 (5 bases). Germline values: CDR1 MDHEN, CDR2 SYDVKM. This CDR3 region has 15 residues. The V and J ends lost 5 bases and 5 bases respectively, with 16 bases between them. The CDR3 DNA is TGTGCCAGCAGTCCCGGACACCAAGGCCACAATGAGCAGTTCTTC. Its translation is CASSPGHQGHNEQFF.

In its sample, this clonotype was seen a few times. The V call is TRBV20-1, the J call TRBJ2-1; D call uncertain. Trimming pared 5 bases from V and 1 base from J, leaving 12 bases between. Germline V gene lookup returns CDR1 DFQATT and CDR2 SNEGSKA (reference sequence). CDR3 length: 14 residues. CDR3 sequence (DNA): TGCAGTGCTCCTGACAAGACATCCTACAATGAGCAGTTCTTC. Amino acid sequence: CSAPDKTSYNEQFF.

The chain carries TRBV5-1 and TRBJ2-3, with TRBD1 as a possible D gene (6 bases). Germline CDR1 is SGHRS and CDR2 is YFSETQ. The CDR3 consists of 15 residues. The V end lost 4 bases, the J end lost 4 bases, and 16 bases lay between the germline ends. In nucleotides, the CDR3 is TGCGCCAGCAGCCTTGGACAGCCTCCTCCAGATACGCAGTATTTT. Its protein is CASSLGQPPPDTQYF. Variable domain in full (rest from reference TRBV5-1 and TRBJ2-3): KAGVTQTPRYLIKTRGQQVTLSCSPISGHRSVSWYQQTPGQGLQFLFEYFSETQRNKGNFPGRFSGRQFSNSRSEMNVSTLELGDSALYLCASSLGQPPPDTQYFGPGTRLTVL.

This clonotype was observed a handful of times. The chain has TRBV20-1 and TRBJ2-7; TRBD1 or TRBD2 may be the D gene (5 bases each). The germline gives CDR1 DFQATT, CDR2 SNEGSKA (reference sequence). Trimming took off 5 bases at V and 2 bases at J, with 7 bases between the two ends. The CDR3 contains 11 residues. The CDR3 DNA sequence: TGCAGTGCTGGGGACGCCTACGAGCAGTACTTC. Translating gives CSAGDAYEQYF.

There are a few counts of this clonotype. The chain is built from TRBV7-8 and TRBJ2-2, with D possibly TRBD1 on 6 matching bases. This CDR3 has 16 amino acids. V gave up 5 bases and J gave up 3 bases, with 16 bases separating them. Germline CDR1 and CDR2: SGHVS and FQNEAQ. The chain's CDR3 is CASSIPGTLYTGELFF. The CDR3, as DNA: TGTGCCAGCAGCATCCCCGGGACACTTTACACCGGGGAGCTGTTTTTT. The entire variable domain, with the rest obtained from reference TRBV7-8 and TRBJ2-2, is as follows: GAGVSQSPRYKVAKRGQDVALRCDPISGHVSLFWYQQALGQGPEFLTYFQNEAQLDKSGLPSDRFFAERPEGSVSTLKIQRTQQEDSAVYLCASSIPGTLYTGELFFGEGSRLTVL.

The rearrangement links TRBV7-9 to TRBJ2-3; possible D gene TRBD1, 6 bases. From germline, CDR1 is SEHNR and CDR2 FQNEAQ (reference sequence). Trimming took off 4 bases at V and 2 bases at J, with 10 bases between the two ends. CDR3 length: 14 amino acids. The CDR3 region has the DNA TGTGCCAGCAGCTCCAGGGGACACACAGATACGCAGTATTTT. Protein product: CASSSRGHTDTQYF.

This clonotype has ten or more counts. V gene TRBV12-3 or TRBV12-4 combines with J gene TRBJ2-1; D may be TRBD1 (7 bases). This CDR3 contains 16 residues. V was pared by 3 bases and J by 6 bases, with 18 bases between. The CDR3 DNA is TGTGCCAGCAGTTTTTCGGAGGCAGGGGGAGGCAATGAGCAGTTCTTC. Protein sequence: CASSFSEAGGGNEQFF.

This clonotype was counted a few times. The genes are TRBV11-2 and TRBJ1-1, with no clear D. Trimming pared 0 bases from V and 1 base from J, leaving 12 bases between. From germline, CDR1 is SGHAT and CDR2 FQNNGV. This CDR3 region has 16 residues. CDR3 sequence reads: CASSLERYQRNTEAFF. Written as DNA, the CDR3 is TGTGCCAGCAGCTTAGAACGATATCAGAGGAACACTGAAGCTTTCTTT.

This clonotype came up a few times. CDR3 in amino acids: CASSYSEYTDTQYF. CDR3 bases: TGTGCCAGCAGTTACTCGGAGTACACAGATACGCAGTATTTT. This chain links TRBV6-5 with TRBJ2-3; D unresolved. CDR3 length: 14 residues. The germline CDR1 and CDR2 sequences are MNHEY and SVGAGI. Between the trimmed V and J ends, which lost 0 bases and 2 bases, there was a span of 6 bases.